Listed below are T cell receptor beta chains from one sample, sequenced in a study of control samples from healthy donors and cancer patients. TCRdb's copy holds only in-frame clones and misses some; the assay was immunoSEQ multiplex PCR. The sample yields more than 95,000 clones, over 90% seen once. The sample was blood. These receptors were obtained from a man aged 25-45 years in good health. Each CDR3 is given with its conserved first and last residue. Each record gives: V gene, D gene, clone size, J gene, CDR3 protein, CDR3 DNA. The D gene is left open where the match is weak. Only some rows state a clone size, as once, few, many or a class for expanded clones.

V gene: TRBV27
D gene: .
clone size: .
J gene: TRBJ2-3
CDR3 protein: CASSSLRQWSTDTQYF
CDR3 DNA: TGTGCCAGCAGTTCCCTCAGGCAGTGGAGCACAGATACGCAGTATTTT

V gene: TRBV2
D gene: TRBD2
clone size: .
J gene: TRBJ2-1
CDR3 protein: CASLGLAGTNEQFF
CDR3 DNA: TGTGCCAGCTTGGGACTAGCGGGGACCAATGAGCAGTTCTTC

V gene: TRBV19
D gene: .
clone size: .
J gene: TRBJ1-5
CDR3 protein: CASTERRLNSNQPQHF
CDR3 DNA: TGTGCCAGTACCGAACGAAGGCTTAATAGCAATCAGCCCCAGCATTTT

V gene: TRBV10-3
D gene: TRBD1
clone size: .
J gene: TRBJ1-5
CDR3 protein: CATHPGQGSLSAQHF
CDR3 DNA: TGTGCCACCCACCCGGGACAGGGGTCATTATCGGCCCAGCATTTT

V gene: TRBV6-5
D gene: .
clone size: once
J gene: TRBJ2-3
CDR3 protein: CASGGGGGLADTQYF
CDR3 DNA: TGTGCCAGCGGGGGAGGGGGGGGCTTGGCAGATACGCAGTATTTT

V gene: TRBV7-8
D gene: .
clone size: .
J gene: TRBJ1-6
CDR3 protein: CASSLTTKTGRDNSPLHF
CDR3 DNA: TGTGCCAGCAGCTTAACCACGAAAACAGGGAGGGATAATTCACCCCTCCACTTT

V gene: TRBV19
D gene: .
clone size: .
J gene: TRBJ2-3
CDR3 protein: CASRGPTDTQYF
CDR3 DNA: TGTGCCTCGCGGGGCCCCACAGATACGCAGTATTTT

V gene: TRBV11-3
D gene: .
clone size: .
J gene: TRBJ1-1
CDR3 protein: CASSLAGDGTEAFF
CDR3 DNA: TGTGCCAGCAGCTTAGCAGGGGATGGCACTGAAGCTTTCTTT

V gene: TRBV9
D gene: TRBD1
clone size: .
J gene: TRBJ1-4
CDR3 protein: CASSRDSVPGGEKLFF
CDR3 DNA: TGTGCCAGCAGCCGGGACAGCGTTCCCGGTGGTGAAAAACTGTTTTTT

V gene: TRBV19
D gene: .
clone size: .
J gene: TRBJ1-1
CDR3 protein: CASRAVGKRGTEAFF
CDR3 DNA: TGTGCCAGTAGAGCAGTAGGGAAAAGGGGGACTGAAGCTTTCTTT

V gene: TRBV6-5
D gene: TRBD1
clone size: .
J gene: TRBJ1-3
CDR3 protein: CASTDRVGNTIYF
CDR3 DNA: TGTGCCAGCACGGACAGGGTTGGAAACACCATATATTTT

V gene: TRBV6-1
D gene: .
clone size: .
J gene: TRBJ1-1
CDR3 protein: CASSGRAGTLEWTEAFF
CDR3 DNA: TGTGCCAGCAGTGGGCGTGCCGGGACCCTAGAATGGACTGAAGCTTTCTTT

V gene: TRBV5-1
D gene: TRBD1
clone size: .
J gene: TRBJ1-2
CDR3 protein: CASSPDGQDYGYTF
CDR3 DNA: TGCGCCAGCAGCCCCGACGGACAGGACTATGGCTACACCTTC

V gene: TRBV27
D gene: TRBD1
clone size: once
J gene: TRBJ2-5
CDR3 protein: CASSLSYRGEETQYF
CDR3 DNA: TGTGCCAGCAGTTTATCATACAGGGGGGAAGAGACCCAGTACTTC

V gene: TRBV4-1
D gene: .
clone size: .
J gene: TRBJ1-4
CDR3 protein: CASSQEITGFPKLFF
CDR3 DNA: TGCGCCAGCAGCCAAGAAATCACAGGGTTCCCAAAACTGTTTTTT

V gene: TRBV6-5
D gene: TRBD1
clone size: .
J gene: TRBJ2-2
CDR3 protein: CASSRTGGGTGELFF
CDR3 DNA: TGTGCCAGCAGTCGAACAGGGGGCGGCACCGGGGAGCTGTTTTTT

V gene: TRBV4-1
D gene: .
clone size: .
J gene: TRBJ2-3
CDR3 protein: CASSLRSYDTQYF
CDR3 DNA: TGCGCCAGCAGCCTCCGGAGCTACGATACGCAGTATTTT

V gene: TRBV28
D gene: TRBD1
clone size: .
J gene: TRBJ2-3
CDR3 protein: CASSFQQRGLETDTQYF
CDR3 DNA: TGTGCCAGCAGTTTCCAACAAAGGGGGCTGGAGACAGATACGCAGTATTTT

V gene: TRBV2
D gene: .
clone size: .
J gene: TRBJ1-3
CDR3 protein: CASSEGEQDLGNTIYF
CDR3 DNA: TGTGCCAGCAGTGAAGGGGAACAGGACCTCGGAAACACCATATATTTT

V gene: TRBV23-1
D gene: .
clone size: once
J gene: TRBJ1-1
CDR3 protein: CASSQLGREGF
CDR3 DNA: TGCGCCAGCAGTCAGTTAGGCAGGGAAGGGTTT

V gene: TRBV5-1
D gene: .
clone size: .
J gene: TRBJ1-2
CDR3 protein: CASSSSGGSGYGYTF
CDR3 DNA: TGCGCCAGCAGCTCCTCTGGGGGGTCAGGGTATGGCTACACCTTC

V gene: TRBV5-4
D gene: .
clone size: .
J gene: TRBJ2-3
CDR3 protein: CASSPISTDTQYF
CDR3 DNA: TGTGCCAGCAGCCCCATCAGCACAGATACGCAGTATTTT

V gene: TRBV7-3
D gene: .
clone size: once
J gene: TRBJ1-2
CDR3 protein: CASSLTGGEYGYTF
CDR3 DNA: TGTGCCAGCAGCTTAACAGGGGGGGAGTACGGCTACACCTTC

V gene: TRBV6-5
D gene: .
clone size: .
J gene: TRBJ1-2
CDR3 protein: CASIGEEANYGYTF
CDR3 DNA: TGTGCCAGCATCGGAGAAGAAGCTAACTATGGCTACACCTTC

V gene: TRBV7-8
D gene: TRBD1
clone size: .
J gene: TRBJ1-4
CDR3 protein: CASSSLMGQMNEKLFF
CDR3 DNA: TGTGCCAGCAGCTCACTCATGGGACAGATGAATGAAAAACTGTTTTTT

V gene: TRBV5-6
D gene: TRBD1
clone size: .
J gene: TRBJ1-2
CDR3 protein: CASSPGTGVYGYTF
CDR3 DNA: TGTGCCAGCAGTCCCGGGACAGGGGTATATGGCTACACCTTC

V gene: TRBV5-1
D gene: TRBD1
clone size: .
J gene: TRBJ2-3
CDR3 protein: CASSFGQGAAYTDTQYF
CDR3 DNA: TGCGCCAGCAGCTTTGGACAGGGGGCAGCCTATACAGATACGCAGTATTTT

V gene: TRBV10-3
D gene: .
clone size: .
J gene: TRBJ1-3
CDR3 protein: CAITSGPIPGNTIYF
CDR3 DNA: TGTGCCATCACCTCTGGGCCCATCCCTGGAAACACCATATATTTT

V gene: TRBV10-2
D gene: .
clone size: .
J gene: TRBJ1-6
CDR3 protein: CATRYERGSPLHF
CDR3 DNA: TGCGCCACCAGATACGAGCGGGGCTCACCCCTCCACTTT